The entry below gives a single T cell receptor (beta chain) sequence along with its context. This entry is derived from a study of blood T cell repertoires in COVID-19. Study at large: The United States, Italy and Spain were the sources of the acute and convalescent COVID-19 samples. PBMCs, B-cell-depleted T cells, or T cells were the source of the cDNA or gDNA that made up the material.

Per the authors' pipeline: Counts of nucleated cells, estimated from reference gene primer amplification, were obtained. This table comes from immunoSEQ multiplex PCR, and its TCRdb copy is limited to in-frame clones, with some not included. The DNA was the basis for D and trimming; V, J and clone size are from that table. The sample carries 260,000 or so clones, 87% recorded once. Germline V CDR1 and CDR2: MNHEY, SVGAGI. Trimming pared 2 bases from V and 4 bases from J, leaving 14 bases between. CDR3 size: 15 residues. Membership in each cohort depended on participant-reported clinical history. Sequencing input: PBMCs or T cells enriched from blood (not recorded which). This sequence originates from a woman between 25 and 40 years old with acute COVID-19. V is TRBV6-5 and J is TRBJ1-1; possibly TRBD1 for D (5 bases). CDR3 in amino acids: CASSYEAGRVTEAFF. The CDR3 nucleotides are TGTGCCAGCAGTTACGAGGCGGGGCGGGTCACTGAAGCTTTCTTT.